Listed below are T cell receptor beta chains from one sample, sequenced in a study of T-cell reconstitution after alpha-beta-depleted transplantation in children. TCRdb ran MiXCR on the PCR reads and lists one entry per CDR3 protein. The sample shows some 220,000 distinct CDR3 sequences, around 9.6% of them seen only once. The material sequenced was PBMCs from the stem cell graft donor, taken from the stem cell graft. The source is a human donor who donated a stem cell graft to a child with acute lymphoblastic leukemia. The CDR3 runs from the conserved cysteine through the conserved F or W. D genes are given only for firm matches. Clone size is given for some rows only: seen once, a few or many times, or a class if the clone is expanded.

CDR3 length,clone size,D gene,V gene,J gene,CDR3 DNA,CDR3 protein
16,few,TRBD2,TRBV7-8,TRBJ2-2,TGTGCCAGCAGCCCGGGACTAGCGGGGGTGACCGGGGAGCTGTTTTTT,CASSPGLAGVTGELFF
12,.,TRBD2,TRBV27,TRBJ2-7,TGTGCCAGCAGGGTGGGGAGGGACGAGCAGTACTTC,CASRVGRDEQYF
16,.,.,TRBV7-6,TRBJ2-3,TGTGCCAGCAGCTTAAGGTCTGGCGGGGCCACAGATACGCAGTATTTT,CASSLRSGGATDTQYF
18,.,.,TRBV18,TRBJ2-2,TGTGCCAGCTCACCGGCGCTGAGACAGGCACGTCTCACCGGGGAGCTGTTTTTT,CASSPALRQARLTGELFF
15,few,.,TRBV7-8,TRBJ1-4,TGTGCCAGCAGCTTAGCGCCGGGTACTAATGAAAAACTGTTTTTT,CASSLAPGTNEKLFF
17,many,TRBD1,TRBV11-2,TRBJ2-7,TGTGCCAGCAGGGGATCCGGGACAGGGGGCACCTCCTACGAGCAGTACTTC,CASRGSGTGGTSYEQYF
14,few,.,TRBV20-1,TRBJ2-7,TGCAGTGCTAGAGGGGGGGACCGATCCTACGAGCAGTACTTC,CSARGGDRSYEQYF
12,many,TRBD1,TRBV12-3/TRBV12-4,TRBJ2-7,TGTGCCAGCAGTTTCCGACAGGGGAAGCAGTACTTC,CASSFRQGKQYF
13,.,.,TRBV19,TRBJ2-7,TGTGCCAGTAGCCCCTCAGGGGTGGGCGAGCAGTACTTC,CASSPSGVGEQYF
14,many,.,TRBV7-9,TRBJ1-4,TGTGCCAGCAGCTTAGCGGGACCTAATGAAAAACTGTTTTTT,CASSLAGPNEKLFF
12,.,.,TRBV27,TRBJ1-2,TGTGCCAGCAGTTGGGGAGGGGATGGCTACACCTTC,CASSWGGDGYTF
15,.,TRBD1,TRBV28,TRBJ1-5,TGTGCCAGCAAAACCGGGGACAGGAATAATCAGCCCCAGCATTTT,CASKTGDRNNQPQHF
15,.,TRBD2,TRBV7-2,TRBJ2-3,TGTGCCAGCAGCTTAATAGGTGGGGGGGGGGATACGCAGTATTTT,CASSLIGGGGDTQYF
12,many,.,TRBV5-1,TRBJ2-3,TGCGCCAGCAGCTTGCAGACAGATACGCAGTATTTT,CASSLQTDTQYF
14,many,.,TRBV7-2,TRBJ2-3,TGTGCCAGCAGCATGCAGGGTAGCACAGATACGCAGTATTTT,CASSMQGSTDTQYF
13,many,.,TRBV7-2,TRBJ1-2,TGTGCCAGCAGCTTAGCCCCTAACTATGGCTACACCTTC,CASSLAPNYGYTF
13,few,.,TRBV20-1,TRBJ2-5,TGCAGTGCTAGGCAGTTCGGTGCGGAGACCCAGTACTTC,CSARQFGAETQYF
16,few,.,TRBV4-3,TRBJ2-2,TGCGCCAGCAGCGAACAAACGGCCGTGAACACCGGGGAGCTGTTTTTT,CASSEQTAVNTGELFF
16,.,.,TRBV7-2,TRBJ2-1,TGTGCCAGCAGCCCCGACGACGAACGTTCCTACAATGAGCAGTTCTTC,CASSPDDERSYNEQFF
13,few,TRBD1,TRBV9,TRBJ2-7,TGTGCCAGCAGCGGCCGACAGGGCTACGAGCAGTACTTC,CASSGRQGYEQYF
15,many,.,TRBV29-1,TRBJ1-1,TGCAGCGCCTCGGGGGTTGCGGACAGGAACACTGAAGCTTTCTTT,CSASGVADRNTEAFF
16,few,.,TRBV19,TRBJ1-5,TGTGCCAGTAGTATGGGGGTAGGGATTCGGACTCAGCCCCAGCATTTT,CASSMGVGIRTQPQHF
16,many,.,TRBV12-3/TRBV12-4,TRBJ2-7,TGTGCCAGCAGTCTAAGTAGCAGGGTTCGGTGGGACGAGCAGTACTTC,CASSLSSRVRWDEQYF
16,.,TRBD1,TRBV2,TRBJ1-5,TGTGCCAGCAGCGACATGGGACAGGGTTGGGGGCAGCCCCAGCATTTT,CASSDMGQGWGQPQHF
16,few,.,TRBV9,TRBJ2-1,TGTGCCAGCAGCGTGGGGACTGAGCACTCCTACAATGAGCAGTTCTTC,CASSVGTEHSYNEQFF
12,.,.,TRBV9,TRBJ1-4,TGTGCCAGCAGCCCGGAGGATGAAAAACTGTTTTTT,CASSPEDEKLFF
14,few,.,TRBV19,TRBJ1-1,TGTGCCAGTAGTATAGACCCAGTCGGTCCTGAAGCTTTCTTT,CASSIDPVGPEAFF
18,.,.,TRBV6-5,TRBJ2-2,TGTGCCAGCAGTTACGGGATAGGTTTCGAGCGGGACACCGGGGAGCTGTTTTTT,CASSYGIGFERDTGELFF
12,.,.,TRBV29-1,TRBJ2-3,TGCAGCGTTGGTACCCGGGGTAATACGCAGTATTTT,CSVGTRGNTQYF
15,few,TRBD2,TRBV20-1,TRBJ2-5,TGCAGTGCTAGAGAGACTAGCGGGGTACAAGAGACCCAGTACTTC,CSARETSGVQETQYF
13,.,TRBD1,TRBV10-1,TRBJ1-5,TGCGCCAGCAGTACAGGGGTGGGACAGCCCCAGCATTTT,CASSTGVGQPQHF
17,few,TRBD2,TRBV7-6,TRBJ2-5,TGTGCCAGCAGCCTCTCTTTGACTAGCGGGGAGCAAGAGACCCAGTACTTC,CASSLSLTSGEQETQYF
15,many,.,TRBV6-5,TRBJ2-5,TGTGCCAGCAGCCTGAGAATAGGGGTAGAAGAGACCCAGTACTTC,CASSLRIGVEETQYF
16,.,TRBD1,TRBV20-1,TRBJ1-6,TGCAGTGCCGATCGCAGGGGGCGAGAGGTTGATTCACCCCTCCACTTT,CSADRRGREVDSPLHF
13,many,.,TRBV12-3/TRBV12-4,TRBJ1-5,TGTGCCAGCAGGGGAACAGGCAATCAGCCCCAGCATTTT,CASRGTGNQPQHF
14,.,.,TRBV4-1,TRBJ2-2,TGCGCCAGCAGCCAAGGGGCCGAGGCCGGGGAGCTGTTTTTT,CASSQGAEAGELFF
17,.,TRBD1,TRBV7-6,TRBJ2-7,TGTGCCAGCAGCCCCAGCCCGAGGCAGGGGGCAAAGTACGAGCAGTACTTC,CASSPSPRQGAKYEQYF
14,.,.,TRBV11-2,TRBJ1-1,TGTGCCAGCAGCTTAGTACCGGGGGAAACTGAAGCTTTCTTT,CASSLVPGETEAFF
14,few,.,TRBV6-2/TRBV6-3,TRBJ1-5,TGTGCCAGCACTAGAGGCAGTCAAGATCAGCCCCAGCATTTT,CASTRGSQDQPQHF